Listed here are 25 T cell receptor beta chains from one sample, sequenced in a study of PD-1 blockade in classical Hodgkin lymphoma. Every single patient, without exception, relapsed after autologous stem cell transplantation, and brentuximab vedotin exposure varied. The table came from immunoSEQ multiplex PCR; TCRdb's copy has only in-frame clones and leaves some out. The table shows 95,000 to 100,000 clones, with roughly 91% occurring only once. The input for sequencing was peripheral blood mononuclear cells (PBMCs), taken before the second cycle of nivolumab. These receptor sequences come from a human donor with classical Hodgkin lymphoma.

The chain carries TRBV9 and TRBJ2-5, with D possibly being TRBD1 (5 bases). CDR1 and CDR2 (germline): SGDLS, YYNGEE. The CDR3 consists of 14 residues. V gave up 3 bases and J gave up 3 bases, with 12 bases separating them. CDR3 bases: TGTGCCAGCAGCGCCTCAGGGTTAAAAGAGACCCAGTACTTC. Translated, it gives CASSASGLKETQYF.

The chain joins TRBV7-2 to TRBJ1-2; 11 bases fit TRBD1. This CDR3 comprises 16 residues. Trimming cost V 5 bases and J 7 bases; bases outside gene matches: 12. The V gene's germline CDR1 is SGHTA and CDR2 FQGNSA. CDR3 sequence: CASSTPFLGTGGGYTF. The DNA for the CDR3 is TGTGCCAGCAGCACACCATTCCTCGGGACAGGGGGTGGCTACACCTTC.

This chain links TRBV29-1 with TRBJ1-1; maybe TRBD1 (5 bases). This CDR3 region has 18 residues. V was shortened by 7 bases and J by 3 bases, with 30 bases between the two germline ends. CDR1 is SQVTM, CDR2 ANQGSEA, per germline. The CDR3 spells CSALKGWPYISRDTEAFF. The CDR3 DNA sequence: TGCAGCGCCCTGAAGGGGTGGCCTTATATCAGTCGGGACACTGAAGCTTTCTTT.

This chain uses TRBV30 with TRBJ2-1; TRBD2 is a possible D gene (6 bases). This CDR3 is built from 15 residues. V lost 2 bases to trimming and J lost 3 bases, with 14 bases between them. Germline values: CDR1 GTSNPN, CDR2 SVGIG (reference sequence). CDR3 sequence reads: CAWSPPGLDYNEQFF. Here the CDR3 DNA reads TGTGCCTGGAGTCCGCCGGGACTGGACTACAATGAGCAGTTCTTC.

The J gene is TRBJ2-5, the V gene TRBV5-6, with 7 bases identical to TRBD1. The J call may be in error: the DNA end matches TRBJ2-7 better. Per the germline V gene, CDR1 is SGHDT and CDR2 is YYEEEE. The CDR3 runs 14 residues. CDR3 residues: CASSSDRNPYEQYF. CDR3 sequence (DNA): TGTGCCAGCAGCTCGGACAGGAATCCTTACGAGCAGTACTTC.

This rearrangement joins TRBV13 to TRBJ1-5; no clear D. The germline V gene has CDR1 PRHDT and CDR2 FYEKMQ (reference sequence). V lost 0 bases to trimming and J lost 3 bases, with 6 bases between them. The CDR3 contains 14 residues. The CDR3 loop is CASSLGQPNQPQHF. The CDR3, as DNA: TGTGCCAGCAGCTTAGGGCAGCCCAATCAGCCCCAGCATTTT.

The chain joins TRBV6-1 to TRBJ1-5, with D possibly matching TRBD1 (5 bases). The CDR3 totals 14 residues. The V gene lost 6 bases and the J gene lost 3 bases, with 12 bases spanning the gap. Per the germline V gene, CDR1 is MNHNS and CDR2 is SASEGT. The CDR3: CASRSGTYNQPQHF. CDR3 nucleotides: TGTGCCAGCAGGAGCGGGACCTACAATCAGCCCCAGCATTTT.

This sequence joins TRBV5-1 and TRBJ1-6; a weak D match, TRBD1 (6 bases). Germline assignment: CDR1 SGHRS and CDR2 YFSETQ. The CDR3 length is 15 residues. V was trimmed by 4 bases and J by 3 bases, leaving 11 bases between them. CDR3 bases: TGCGCCAGCAGCCCCCGGACAGACTATAATTCACCCCTCCACTTT. Protein sequence: CASSPRTDYNSPLHF.

The chain combines TRBV7-2 with TRBJ2-7, with no clear D. V was trimmed by 5 bases and J by 2 bases, leaving 13 bases between them. Germline assignment: CDR1 SGHTA and CDR2 FQGNSA. This CDR3 has 14 amino acids. The CDR3 nucleotides read TGTGCCAGCAGCCCTTTTGCGGCCCCCTACGAGCAGTACTTC. This translates into CASSPFAAPYEQYF.

This chain links TRBV7-6 with TRBJ2-5; tentative D call: TRBD2 (5 bases). Germline CDR1 reads SGHVS; CDR2 reads FNYEAQ. Trimming cost V 1 base and J 8 bases, with 11 bases left between them. The CDR3 length is 13 residues. Written as DNA, the CDR3 is TGTGCCAGCAGCTTAGGAGGGCCCGGTACCCAGTACTTC. Translating gives CASSLGGPGTQYF.

The chain is built from TRBV11-3 and TRBJ2-1, with 9 nucleotides matching TRBD1. The CDR3 contains 15 residues. The germline CDR1 and CDR2 sequences are SGHNT and YENEEA. V lost 0 bases and J lost 4; bases outside the gene matches: 1. The CDR3 DNA reads TGTGCCAGCAGCTTAGAGGGACAGGGATACAATGAGCAGTTCTTC. Encoded protein: CASSLEGQGYNEQFF.

This clone has just one count. The chain joins TRBV5-1 to TRBJ2-2; maybe TRBD1 (6 bases). CDR1 and CDR2 (germline): SGHRS, YFSETQ. V was cut by 6 bases and J by 7 bases, with 16 bases left in between. The CDR3 is 14 residues long. CDR3 loop: CASTPGAIGGELFF. The DNA for the CDR3 is TGCGCCAGCACACCAGGGGCAATTGGCGGGGAGCTGTTTTTT.

Here the CDR3 DNA reads TGTGCCAGCACCAAAAAGGGGGAGTTAGGTGAAAAACTGTTTTTT. Its translation is CASTKKGELGEKLFF. The chain has TRBV28 and TRBJ1-4, with a possible D match to TRBD1 (6 bases). CDR1 and CDR2 (germline): MDHEN, SYDVKM. V was cut by 7 bases and J by 7 bases, with 19 bases left in between. CDR3 length: 15 residues.

This chain uses TRBV7-2 with TRBJ2-5, with no clear D. Trimming left V 5 bases short and J 5 bases short, with 21 bases between. The CDR3 spans 16 residues. CDR1 is SGHTA, CDR2 FQGNSA, per germline. CDR3 coding DNA: TGTGCCAGCAGCCTGGTTGGTGGAGCGAGGTTGGAGACCCAGTACTTC. It translates to CASSLVGGARLETQYF.

J is TRBJ1-1 and V is TRBV7-9, with 8 bases lining up with TRBD1. V was pared by 5 bases and J by 3 bases, with 2 bases of the junction left unmatched. The CDR3 spans 13 residues. From germline, CDR1 is SEHNR and CDR2 FQNEAQ (reference sequence). The CDR3 protein is CASSMDRDTEAFF. The CDR3 coding sequence is TGTGCCAGCAGCATGGACAGGGACACTGAAGCTTTCTTT.

The chain has TRBV27 and TRBJ1-2; D is ambiguous. Germline loops: CDR1 MNHEY, CDR2 SMNVEV (reference sequence). V shed 6 bases and J shed 10 bases, with 15 bases lying between them. The CDR3 runs 12 residues. The CDR3 spells CASSEAGVPYTF. CDR3 in DNA: TGTGCCAGCAGCGAGGCCGGAGTCCCCTACACCTTC.

This sequence joins TRBV6-5 and TRBJ2-1; D not resolved. The CDR3 is 13 residues long. The ends were cut back, 4 bases at V and 1 base at J, with 5 bases in the middle. Germline values: CDR1 MNHEY, CDR2 SVGAGI. The CDR3 here is CASSSGSYNEQFF. The DNA of the CDR3 is TGTGCCAGCAGTTCTGGGTCCTACAATGAGCAGTTCTTC.

V gene TRBV18 combines with J gene TRBJ2-7; 11 bases match TRBD2. V was clipped by 4 bases and J by 4 bases; unmatched bases: 6. This CDR3 has 15 amino acids. Germline-derived CDR1 and CDR2 are KGHSH and LQKENI. The CDR3 sequence is CASSRLAGGVYEQYF. CDR3 nucleotide sequence: TGTGCCAGCTCACGGCTAGCGGGGGGTGTTTACGAGCAGTACTTC.

The CDR3, as DNA: TGCGCCAGCAGCTTGGAATCCGGGACAGGGGGCGTAGATGGCTACACCTTC. It yields the protein CASSLESGTGGVDGYTF. This chain uses TRBV5-1 with TRBJ1-2, with TRBD1 matching over 12 bases. Germline V gene lookup returns CDR1 SGHRS and CDR2 YFSETQ. V was clipped by 0 bases and J by 6 bases; unmatched bases: 9. The CDR3 is 17 residues long.

The chain combines TRBV15 with TRBJ2-1; the D is unclear. V lost 9 bases and J 4 bases, leaving 16 bases between the germline ends. The CDR3 is 14 residues long. Germline V gene lookup returns CDR1 LNHNV and CDR2 YYDKDF (reference sequence). CDR3 in amino acids: CATNPTQAYNEQFF. The CDR3, as DNA: TGTGCCACTAACCCAACCCAAGCATACAATGAGCAGTTCTTC.

This chain uses TRBV7-9 with TRBJ1-6, with D possibly TRBD1 on 5 matching bases. Germline V lookup: CDR1 SEHNR, CDR2 FQNEAQ (reference sequence). Trimming shortened V by 0 bases and J by 10 bases, and 22 bases separated the two germline ends. This CDR3 region has 18 residues. The CDR3: CASSLASFDVQGRSPLHF. As DNA, the CDR3 is TGTGCCAGCAGCTTAGCCTCTTTTGACGTGCAGGGAAGATCACCCCTCCACTTT. Drawing the rest from reference TRBV7-9 and TRBJ1-6, the complete variable domain is DTGVSQNPRHKITKRGQNVTFRCDPISEHNRLYWYRQTLGQGPEFLTYFQNEAQLEKSRLLSDRFSAERPKGSFSTLEIQRTEQGDSAMYLCASSLASFDVQGRSPLHFGNGTRLTVT.

The J gene is TRBJ2-3, the V gene TRBV7-6; tentatively, D is TRBD1 or TRBD2 (5 bases each). Trimming left V 2 bases short and J 2 bases short, with 17 bases between. This CDR3 has 17 residues. Germline V gene sequence: CDR1 SGHVS, CDR2 FNYEAQ. In DNA, the CDR3 is TGTGCCAGCAGCTTAATGCCCGGGACGAAGGACACAGATACGCAGTATTTT. Translation: CASSLMPGTKDTDTQYF.

This chain links TRBV7-9 with TRBJ2-4; maybe TRBD1 (5 bases). V lost 1 base and J lost 9, with 22 bases in between. The CDR3 runs to 17 residues. Looked up from germline, CDR1 is SEHNR and CDR2 is FQNEAQ (reference sequence). CDR3 DNA: TGTGCCAGCAGCTTAGAATTATTTGTCGCAGGGCCCCCCATTCAGTACTTC. It is translated as CASSLELFVAGPPIQYF.

V is TRBV28 and J is TRBJ2-7; 10 nucleotides agree with TRBD1. V was clipped by 8 bases and J by 2 bases; unmatched bases: 3. Germline assignment: CDR1 MDHEN and CDR2 SYDVKM. This CDR3 is 13 amino acids long. The CDR3: CASSGQGTYEQYF. The CDR3 DNA follows: TGTGCCAGCTCGGGACAGGGGACCTACGAGCAGTACTTC.

This clone appeared a single time. This chain uses TRBV2 with TRBJ1-5; TRBD1 matches 10 bases. The length of the CDR3 is 18 residues. Germline V gives CDR1 SNHLY, CDR2 FYNNEI. Trimming took 8 bases from V and 0 from J; bases not matched to a gene: 13. The CDR3 DNA is TGTGCCAGCTCTAGTGAGGGGACAGGGGATTATAGCAATCAGCCCCAGCATTTT. Its translation is CASSSEGTGDYSNQPQHF.